Presented here are 14 T cell receptor beta chains from one specimen sequenced in a study of T cells in tuberculosis. Some clones are missing from TCRdb's copy, which holds only in-frame ones; the method was immunoSEQ multiplex PCR. Of around 26,000 clones in the sample, more than 90% were seen once. The sequencing sample was made of PBMCs. These receptors were taken from a donor between 10 and 29 years old with latent tuberculosis or without tuberculosis infection. Some clones in this sample may be carry-over from other donors' samples.

The V and J genes are TRBV5-1 and TRBJ1-1; TRBD1 is a possible D gene (5 bases). Germline CDR1 is SGHRS and CDR2 is YFSETQ. The V and J ends lost 2 bases and 0 bases respectively, with 14 bases between them. The CDR3 covers 16 residues. The CDR3 DNA reads as TGCGCCAGCAGCTTATCCGGGACTAAAATGAACACTGAAGCTTTCTTT. This translates into CASSLSGTKMNTEAFF.

The genes are TRBV21-1 and TRBJ2-7; the D call of TRBD2 is as the table states it, not checked on the DNA. TRBV21-1 is listed as a pseudogene. The CDR3 consists of 13 residues. The CDR3 here is CASSKATGGEQYF. The CDR3 nucleotides read TGTGCCAGCAGCAAAGCTACCGGAGGCGAGCAGTACTTC.

This rearrangement joins TRBV7-9 to TRBJ2-3; 7 bases match TRBD2. Germline values: CDR1 SEHNR, CDR2 FQNEAQ (reference sequence). The CDR3 has 16 residues. V lost 4 bases and J lost 1; bases outside the gene matches: 8. The CDR3 DNA reads TGTGCCAGCAGCTCAAGTGTGGGGGGGGGCACAGATACGCAGTATTTT. It is translated as CASSSSVGGGTDTQYF.

The rearrangement uses TRBV21-1 and TRBJ1-2; the table's D call TRBD1 went unverified against the DNA. TRBV21-1 is classified as a pseudogene. This CDR3 is built from 15 residues. CDR3 in DNA: TGTGCCAGCAGCAAATTGGCGGACAGGGATGAAGGCTACACCTTC. Amino acid sequence: CASSKLADRDEGYTF.

This clone was picked up one time. The chain joins TRBV7-3 to TRBJ2-7, with TRBD2 as a possible D gene (5 bases). V was shortened by 5 bases and J by 4 bases, with 18 bases between the two germline ends. There are 15 residues in the CDR3. CDR1 and CDR2 from the germline V gene are SGHTA and FQGTGA. CDR3 in DNA: TGTGCCAGCAGCGGGTTCGGTGTGGGAGAGTACGAGCAGTACTTC. This translates into CASSGFGVGEYEQYF. Complete variable domain (other parts from reference TRBV7-3 and TRBJ2-7): GAGVSQTPSNKVTEKGKYVELRCDPISGHTALYWYRQSLGQGPEFLIYFQGTGAADDSGLPNDRFFAVRPEGSVSTLKIQRTERGDSAVYLCASSGFGVGEYEQYFGPGTRLTVT.

The chain uses TRBV2 and TRBJ2-1, with 15 bases that match TRBD2. Unmatched junction bases numbered 17, after V lost 8 bases and J lost 9 bases. Germline CDR1 and CDR2: SNHLY and FYNNEI. The CDR3 spans 18 residues. In DNA, the CDR3 is TGTGCCAGCCGTAACCCGGGACTAGCGGGGGGTCCGGTGAGTGAGCAGTTCTTC. Protein sequence: CASRNPGLAGGPVSEQFF.

The CDR3 sequence: CASSLQRELDTQYF. The CDR3 region has the DNA TGCGCCAGCAGCCTCCAGCGGGAGCTGGATACGCAGTATTTT. The chain recombines TRBV5-1 with TRBJ2-3; 8 nucleotides agree with TRBD2. This CDR3 is built from 14 residues. After removal of 4 bases from V and 6 bases from J, the junction contained 7 bases not matched to a gene. From germline, CDR1 is SGHRS and CDR2 YFSETQ.

The rearrangement uses TRBV27 and TRBJ1-1; 7 bases map to TRBD1. The CDR3 runs to 17 residues. Germline assignment: CDR1 MNHEY and CDR2 SMNVEV (reference sequence). Germline trimming cut 5 bases from V and 5 bases from J; bases unmatched to any gene: 17. CDR3 sequence: CASSPRTGGVFNTEAFF. As DNA, the CDR3 is TGTGCCAGCAGTCCGCGGACAGGAGGCGTTTTTAATACTGAAGCTTTCTTT.

The V call is TRBV6-5, the J call TRBJ1-3; no clear D. The germline V gene has CDR1 MNHEY and CDR2 SVGAGI. The V end was cut by 5 bases, the J end by 3 bases, with 11 bases between. The CDR3 spans 14 residues. The CDR3 sequence is CASSTLGGGNTIYF. DNA for the CDR3: TGTGCCAGCAGTACGCTGGGAGGTGGAAACACCATATATTTT.

The chain is built from TRBV30 and TRBJ2-7; D is possibly TRBD1 (6 bases). V lost 0 bases and J lost 0, with 15 bases in between. Germline V gene lookup returns CDR1 GTSNPN and CDR2 SVGIG (reference sequence). The CDR3 has 16 residues. The CDR3 nucleotides are TGTGCCTGGAGTGTCGATGCCGGACAGCACTCCTACGAGCAGTACTTC. It yields the protein CAWSVDAGQHSYEQYF.

V gene TRBV5-1 combines with J gene TRBJ1-3, with D perhaps TRBD1 (6 bases). Trimming pared 0 bases from V and 3 bases from J, leaving 13 bases between. Germline V gene lookup returns CDR1 SGHRS and CDR2 YFSETQ. This CDR3 has 16 residues. In nucleotides, the CDR3 is TGCGCCAGCAGCTTGGCCATTGGGGGCATTGGAAACACCATATATTTT. This gives the protein CASSLAIGGIGNTIYF.

This clone was seen once. The genes are TRBV5-4 and TRBJ1-2, with D possibly TRBD1 on 5 matching bases. Looked up from germline, CDR1 is SGHNT and CDR2 is YYREEE (reference sequence). This CDR3 region has 17 residues. Trimming removed 1 base at V and 4 bases at J, with 20 bases between. CDR3 nucleotides: TGTGCCAGCAGCTTGCCTAGGAGCCCCGGGGGGAGCTATGGCTACACCTTC. Translating gives CASSLPRSPGGSYGYTF. Based on the CDR3 plus reference TRBV5-4 and TRBJ1-2, the full variable domain is ETGVTQSPTHLIKTRGQQVTLRCSSQSGHNTVSWYQQALGQGPQFIFQYYREEENGRGNFPPRFSGLQFPNYSSELNVNALELDDSALYLCASSLPRSPGGSYGYTFGSGTRLTVV.

The rearrangement links TRBV18 to TRBJ1-2; 8 nucleotides agree with TRBD1. CDR3 length equals 17 residues. Per germline, CDR1 KGHSH and CDR2 LQKENI. V was clipped by 0 bases and J by 3 bases; unmatched bases: 9. CDR3 nucleotides: TGTGCCAGCTCACCACCAGACAGGGGCGCCTGGGACTATGGCTACACCTTC. Its protein product is CASSPPDRGAWDYGYTF.

The rearrangement links TRBV7-6 to TRBJ2-7; TRBD2 aligns across 7 bases. The CDR3 extends over 16 amino acids. In germline, CDR1 is SGHVS, CDR2 FNYEAQ. The V and J ends lost 0 bases and 7 bases, in that order; junction bases with no gene match: 12. CDR3 coding DNA: TGTGCCAGCAGCTTAGCGCTTGGGGGGGGACGTCCAGAGCAGTACTTC. Protein: CASSLALGGGRPEQYF.